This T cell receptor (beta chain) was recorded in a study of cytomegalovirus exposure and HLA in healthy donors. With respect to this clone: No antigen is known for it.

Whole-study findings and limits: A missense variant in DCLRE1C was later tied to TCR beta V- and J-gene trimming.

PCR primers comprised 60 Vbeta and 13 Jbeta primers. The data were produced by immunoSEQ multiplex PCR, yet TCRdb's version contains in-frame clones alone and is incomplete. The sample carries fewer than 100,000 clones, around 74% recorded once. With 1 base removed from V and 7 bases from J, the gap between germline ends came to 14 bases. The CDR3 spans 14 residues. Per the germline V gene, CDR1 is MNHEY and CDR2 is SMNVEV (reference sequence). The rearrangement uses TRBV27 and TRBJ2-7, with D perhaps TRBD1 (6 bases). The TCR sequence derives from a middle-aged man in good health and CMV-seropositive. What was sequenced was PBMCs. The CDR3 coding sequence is TGTGCCAGCAGTTTATTGCTGGGGGCGCGGGAGCAGTACTTC. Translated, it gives CASSLLLGAREQYF.